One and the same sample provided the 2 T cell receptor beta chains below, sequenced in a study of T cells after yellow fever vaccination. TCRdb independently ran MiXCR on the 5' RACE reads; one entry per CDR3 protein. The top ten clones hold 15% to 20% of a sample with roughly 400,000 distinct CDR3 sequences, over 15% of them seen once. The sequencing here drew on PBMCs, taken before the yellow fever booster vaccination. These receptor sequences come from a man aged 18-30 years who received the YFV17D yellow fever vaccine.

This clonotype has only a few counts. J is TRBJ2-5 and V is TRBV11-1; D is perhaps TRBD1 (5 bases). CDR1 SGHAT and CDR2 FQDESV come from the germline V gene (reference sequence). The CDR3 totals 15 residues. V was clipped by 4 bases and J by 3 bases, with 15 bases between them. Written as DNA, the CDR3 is TGTGCCAGCAGCTACGTAGACACCAGGGAAGAGACCCAGTACTTC. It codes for CASSYVDTREETQYF.

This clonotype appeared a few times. The CDR3 nucleotides read TGTGCCAGCAGTTTACGGGGTCACACTGAAGCTTTCTTT. Its translation: CASSLRGHTEAFF. The rearrangement joins TRBV12-3 or TRBV12-4 to TRBJ1-1; D remains unclear. V was cut by 2 bases and J by 3 bases, with 7 bases left in between. The CDR3 sequence is 13 residues long.